This TCR beta chain derives from a study of OX40 agonist ivuxolimab in advanced cancers. The overall study: From 23 to 79 years was the age range, with a mean of around 60 years, and over 80% were male. Of the patients, three showed partial responses, one with hepatocellular carcinoma and two with cutaneous melanoma.

The CDR3 length is 17 residues. Per the germline V gene, CDR1 is SGHTA and CDR2 is FQGTGA. V trimming: 0 bases; J trimming: 5 bases; junction bases outside the gene matches: 5. Profiled with immunoSEQ multiplex PCR; TCRdb holds only in-frame clones, not every one. The sample records tens of thousands of clones, about 85% being singletons. This sequence was found in an adult with an advanced solid tumor such as melanoma, head and neck, liver or kidney cancer. This chain connects TRBV7-3 to TRBJ2-5; TRBD2 aligns across 14 bases. The material sequenced was CD4+ or CD8+ T cells sorted from blood, taken in a trial of the OX40 agonist ivuxolimab. This CDR3 reads CASSLTVRTSGRETQYF. CDR3 in DNA: TGTGCCAGCAGCTTAACGGTCAGGACTAGCGGGAGGGAGACCCAGTACTTC.